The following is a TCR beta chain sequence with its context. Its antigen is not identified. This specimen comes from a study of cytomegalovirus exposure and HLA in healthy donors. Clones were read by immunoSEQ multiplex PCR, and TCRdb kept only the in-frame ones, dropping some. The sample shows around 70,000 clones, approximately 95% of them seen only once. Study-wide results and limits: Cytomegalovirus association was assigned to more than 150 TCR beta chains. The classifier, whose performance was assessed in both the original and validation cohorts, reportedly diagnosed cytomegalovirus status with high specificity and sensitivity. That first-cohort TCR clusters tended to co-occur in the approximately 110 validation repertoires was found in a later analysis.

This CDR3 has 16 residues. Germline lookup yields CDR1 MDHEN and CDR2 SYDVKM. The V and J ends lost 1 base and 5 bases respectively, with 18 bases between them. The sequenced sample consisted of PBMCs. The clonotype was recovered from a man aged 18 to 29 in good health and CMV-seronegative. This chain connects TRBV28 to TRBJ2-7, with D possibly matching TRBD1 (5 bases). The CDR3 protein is CASSLSLAGSPDEQYF. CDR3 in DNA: TGTGCCAGCAGTTTATCGTTGGCAGGGTCACCCGACGAGCAGTACTTC.